This TCR beta chain came from a study of cytomegalovirus exposure and HLA in healthy donors. General study findings and limits: There were several of the most significant clusters that appeared linked to common viral pathogens in a later analysis. Specificity of a few CMV-associated chains for CMV antigens was verified in vitro. Most TCR sequences showed up rarely, but some public TCRs showed up in many donors. The classifier was said to identify cytomegalovirus status with high specificity and sensitivity.

As concerns this clone: Its antigen is not identified.

The V gene's germline CDR1 is SNHLY and CDR2 FYNNEI. Trimming removed 5 bases from V and 7 bases from J, with 12 bases in between. CDR3 length: 13 residues. Use of 60 Vbeta and 13 Jbeta primers characterized the PCR. Clones were sequenced by immunoSEQ multiplex PCR, and TCRdb holds only the in-frame ones, with some missing. The table includes roughly 220,000 clones, more than 65% detected once. This clonotype was sampled from a young woman in good health and CMV-seronegative. The chain employs TRBV2 and TRBJ1-5, with a possible D match to TRBD1 (6 bases). The sample comprised PBMCs. In nucleotides, the CDR3 is TGTGCCAGCAGTCCCCCTGGACAGCAGCCCCAGCATTTT. It translates to CASSPPGQQPQHF.